These T cell receptor beta chains were read from a single sample in a study of blood T cell repertoires in COVID-19. Clones were read by immunoSEQ multiplex PCR, and TCRdb kept only the in-frame ones, dropping some. The sample records 53,000 or so clones, approximately 90% being singletons. Sequencing was performed on peripheral blood. The receptors derive from an elderly man with acute or convalescent COVID-19. Each CDR3 is given without its conserved first and last residue. Fields, in order: J gene, V gene, CDR3 protein.

TRBJ1-2 TRBV6-1 ASSEGTVFYGYT
TRBJ1-4 TRBV19 ASSIGRQNEKLF
TRBJ2-3 TRBV5-4 ASSVGPTSTDTQY
TRBJ1-1 TRBV5-6 ASSRGGVNTEAF
TRBJ2-3 TRBV24-1 ATNSGGGTDTQY
TRBJ2-3 TRBV7-9 ASSLEVMGQEADTQY
TRBJ2-1 TRBV6-1 ASSGGQIYNEQF
TRBJ2-7 TRBV27 ASCLELAGVGEQY
TRBJ1-6 TRBV28 ASGETLTYNSPLH
TRBJ2-6 TRBV7-2 ASSLVVRPSGANVLT
TRBJ2-5 TRBV7-9 ASSLGPETQY
TRBJ1-1 TRBV2 ASTGRQLTEAF
TRBJ2-3 TRBV27 ASNQGLAGTDTQY